Sequencing of this TCR beta chain was carried out in a study of blood T cell repertoires in COVID-19. Repertoires were generated with immunoSEQ multiplex PCR, while TCRdb's copy carries only in-frame clones and drops some. The table lists fewer than 350,000 clones, approximately 84% of them singletons, with approximately 2% in the top ten. V lost 6 bases, J lost 1 base, and 12 bases lay in between. The CDR3 length is 14 residues. Germline-derived CDR1 and CDR2 are MNHEY and SVGAGI. The sequence came from a woman aged 30 to 39 who had recovered from COVID-19. The specimen sequenced was peripheral blood. This chain links TRBV6-5 with TRBJ1-1; the D is unclear. CDR3 coding DNA: TGTGCCAGCAGGGCCTCCGGGAGGAACACTGAAGCTTTCTTT. It encodes CASRASGRNTEAFF.